This is a list of T cell receptor beta chains from one sample in a study of blood T cell repertoires in COVID-19. Clones were sequenced by immunoSEQ multiplex PCR, and TCRdb holds only the in-frame ones, with some missing. The sample contains under 150,000 clones, around 84% of which appear only once. The source material was peripheral blood. These receptor sequences come from a woman between 45 and 65 years old with acute or convalescent COVID-19. The conserved cysteine and the conserved F or W are not part of the CDR3 here. The size of a clone is reported for some rows only, either as once, few or many, or as a class for expanded clones.

j_gene: TRBJ1-2
v_gene: TRBV12-3/TRBV12-4
abundance: .
CDR3aa: ASSRAGGDGYT

j_gene: TRBJ1-5
v_gene: TRBV24-1
abundance: few
CDR3aa: ATSDAGTGQPQH

j_gene: TRBJ2-7
v_gene: TRBV7-9
abundance: .
CDR3aa: ASSLVAHRYEQY

j_gene: TRBJ1-1
v_gene: TRBV7-2
abundance: .
CDR3aa: ASSWKELNTEAF

j_gene: TRBJ1-5
v_gene: TRBV7-9
abundance: .
CDR3aa: ASGNTGGDYQPQH

j_gene: TRBJ1-2
v_gene: TRBV6-5
abundance: once
CDR3aa: ASRGLTGGGYT

j_gene: TRBJ1-2
v_gene: TRBV7-2
abundance: .
CDR3aa: ASSQYRDSLYGYT

j_gene: TRBJ1-1
v_gene: TRBV3-1/TRBV3-2
abundance: .
CDR3aa: ASTTQGAPTEAF

j_gene: TRBJ1-1
v_gene: TRBV15
abundance: .
CDR3aa: ATSRDHSGTTEAF

j_gene: TRBJ2-2
v_gene: TRBV9
abundance: few
CDR3aa: ASSVDAGVLTGELF

j_gene: TRBJ2-2
v_gene: TRBV24-1
abundance: .
CDR3aa: ATSRNTGELF

j_gene: TRBJ1-1
v_gene: TRBV5-5
abundance: .
CDR3aa: ASSSQGPEAF

j_gene: TRBJ1-5
v_gene: TRBV3-1/TRBV3-2
abundance: .
CDR3aa: ASSLGGGTGNQPQH

j_gene: TRBJ2-1
v_gene: TRBV18
abundance: .
CDR3aa: ASSLAIYSYNEQF

j_gene: TRBJ2-3
v_gene: TRBV19
abundance: .
CDR3aa: ASSAPGRGGDWSTDTQY

j_gene: TRBJ2-5
v_gene: TRBV27
abundance: .
CDR3aa: ASSLWASGGTGGPQETQY

j_gene: TRBJ1-1
v_gene: TRBV11-3
abundance: .
CDR3aa: ASSLTWVNTEAF

j_gene: TRBJ2-7
v_gene: TRBV5-8
abundance: .
CDR3aa: ASSLAKGQGAFEQY

j_gene: TRBJ1-6
v_gene: TRBV27
abundance: .
CDR3aa: ASSLREWSPLH

j_gene: TRBJ2-1
v_gene: TRBV5-1
abundance: .
CDR3aa: ASSVVRGAPNEQF

j_gene: TRBJ2-7
v_gene: TRBV4-3
abundance: .
CDR3aa: ASSQTSGGVSYEQY

j_gene: TRBJ1-6
v_gene: TRBV21-1
abundance: .
CDR3aa: ASLKGDSTESSYNSPLH

j_gene: TRBJ1-3
v_gene: TRBV3-1/TRBV3-2
abundance: .
CDR3aa: ASSHRGGPGNTIY

j_gene: TRBJ1-2
v_gene: TRBV6-2/TRBV6-3
abundance: .
CDR3aa: ASSLGTVYGYT

j_gene: TRBJ1-6
v_gene: TRBV28
abundance: .
CDR3aa: SSGFADGYNSPLH

j_gene: TRBJ2-3
v_gene: TRBV27
abundance: .
CDR3aa: ASSLKGTGATDTQY

j_gene: TRBJ1-5
v_gene: TRBV7-8
abundance: .
CDR3aa: ASSLSDFNQPQH